This entry lists 3 T cell receptor beta chains sequenced from one sample in a study of CD8+CD57+ T cells in acquired aplastic anemia. For CDR3 and TCR beta VDJ profiling, genomic DNA was the template used. One entry per CDR3 protein, called by TCRdb with MiXCR from the reads. Here the sample spans under 200,000 distinct CDR3 sequences, around 45% being singletons. The sample was sorted CD4+, CD8+, or CD8+CD57+ T cells (not recorded which) from PBMCs. These receptors all come from a human donor in good health.

This clonotype appeared many times. The chain is built from TRBV7-9 and TRBJ2-2; D not resolved. The CDR3 has 12 residues. V lost 2 bases and J 9 bases, leaving 7 bases between the germline ends. Germline V CDR1 and CDR2: SEHNR, FQNEAQ (reference sequence). In DNA, the CDR3 is TGTGCCAGCAGCTTAAATTCGTGGGAGCTGTTTTTT. It translates to CASSLNSWELFF. The full variable domain, rest sourced from reference TRBV7-9 and TRBJ2-2, is DTGVSQNPRHKITKRGQNVTFRCDPISEHNRLYWYRQTLGQGPEFLTYFQNEAQLEKSRLLSDRFSAERPKGSFSTLEIQRTEQGDSAMYLCASSLNSWELFFGEGSRLTVL.

This chain connects TRBV7-3 to TRBJ2-2; D is unresolved. V lost 2 bases and J 8 bases, leaving 9 bases between the germline ends. This CDR3 comprises 13 residues. The germline V gene encodes CDR1 SGHTA and CDR2 FQGTGA. Written as DNA, the CDR3 is TGTGCCAGCAGCTTAGAGCTCTTTGGGGAGCTGTTTTTT. Translation gives CASSLELFGELFF.

This clonotype was detected ten times or more. This chain connects TRBV10-3 to TRBJ1-1; the D gene is possibly TRBD1 (5 bases). From germline, CDR1 is ENHRY and CDR2 SYGVKD. This CDR3 is built from 14 residues. The V end lost 0 bases, the J end lost 4 bases, and 9 bases lay between the germline ends. The CDR3 protein is CAISESIGATEAFF. DNA of the CDR3: TGTGCCATCAGTGAGTCGATAGGGGCCACTGAAGCTTTCTTT.